The 22 T cell receptor beta chains below come from one sample, sequenced in a study of blood T cell repertoires in COVID-19. Clones were sequenced by immunoSEQ multiplex PCR, and TCRdb holds only the in-frame ones, with some missing. The sample has tens of thousands of clones, 88% seen once; the top ten hold more than 5.5%. Sequenced input: peripheral blood. The receptors stem from a woman at least 80 years old with acute or convalescent COVID-19.

The chain uses TRBV7-9 and TRBJ1-5; D is possibly TRBD1 (5 bases). Germline V gives CDR1 SEHNR, CDR2 FQNEAQ (reference sequence). The CDR3 totals 15 residues. The V gene lost 0 bases and the J gene lost 2 bases, with 8 bases spanning the gap. The CDR3 loop is CASSLAGGGNQPQHF. CDR3 bases: TGTGCCAGCAGCTTAGCCGGGGGAGGCAATCAGCCCCAGCATTTT. Supplemented by reference TRBV7-9 and TRBJ1-5, the full variable domain reads DTGVSQNPRHKITKRGQNVTFRCDPISEHNRLYWYRQTLGQGPEFLTYFQNEAQLEKSRLLSDRFSAERPKGSFSTLEIQRTEQGDSAMYLCASSLAGGGNQPQHFGDGTRLSIL.

The chain employs TRBV6-2 or TRBV6-3 and TRBJ2-7, with 9 bases fitting TRBD1. There are 17 residues in the CDR3. V lost 4 bases to trimming and J lost 5 bases; unmatched junction nucleotides: 15. Per the germline V gene, CDR1 is MNHEY and CDR2 is SVGEGT. The CDR3 DNA follows: TGTGCCAGCAGTTGGGGCTCGACAGGGGGTCCGAAAAACGAGCAGTACTTC. Protein: CASSWGSTGGPKNEQYF.

The J gene is TRBJ1-1, the V gene TRBV7-9; D possibly corresponds to TRBD1 (6 bases). The V gene's germline CDR1 is SEHNR and CDR2 FQNEAQ (reference sequence). V lost 4 bases to trimming and J lost 1 base, with 10 bases between them. The CDR3 contains 14 residues. The CDR3 spells CASSSGQPNTEAFF. The CDR3 DNA is TGTGCCAGCAGCTCCGGACAGCCGAACACTGAAGCTTTCTTT.

The chain employs TRBV11-3 and TRBJ2-3, with D perhaps TRBD2 (6 bases). Trimming took 5 bases from V and 2 from J, leaving 14 bases between them. In germline, CDR1 is SGHNT, CDR2 YENEEA. This CDR3 region has 15 residues. The CDR3 bases are TGTGCCAGCAGCCGAGGGGACTCTCTCACAGATACGCAGTATTTT. Protein sequence: CASSRGDSLTDTQYF.

The CDR3 spells CASSHLPQGDHEQYF. The CDR3 nucleotides read TGCGCCAGCAGCCACCTGCCACAGGGAGATCACGAGCAGTACTTC. This chain connects TRBV4-3 to TRBJ2-7, with D possibly being TRBD1 (6 bases). The CDR3 has 15 amino acids. V lost 3 bases to trimming and J lost 5 bases, with 17 bases between them. Germline loops: CDR1 LGHNA, CDR2 YSLEER.

The genes are TRBV20-1 and TRBJ1-1; D not certain. Germline V gives CDR1 DFQATT, CDR2 SNEGSKA (reference sequence). Trimming pared 3 bases from V and 4 bases from J, leaving 12 bases between. The CDR3 has 13 amino acids. For the CDR3, the DNA is TGCAGTGCTAGTTTTCAGGCGATCACTGAAGCTTTCTTT. Its protein is CSASFQAITEAFF.

About this clone: The DNA is omitted, as the CDR3 cannot be located on it reliably, and the CDR3 follows TCRdb's listing. The chain links TRBV6-6 to TRBJ1-6; the D call TRBD1 from the table was never checked on the DNA. Ends included, the CDR3 has 16 residues. Germline lookup yields CDR1 MNHNY and CDR2 SVGAGI (reference sequence). The CDR3 sequence: CASSSSTANSNSPLHF.

The chain employs TRBV6-5 and TRBJ1-1; no reliable D call. The CDR3 extends over 12 amino acids. The V gene's germline CDR1 is MNHEY and CDR2 SVGAGI. With 2 bases removed from V and 2 bases from J, the gap between germline ends came to 3 bases. This CDR3 is CASSYSNTEAFF. The CDR3 DNA reads as TGTGCCAGCAGTTACAGCAACACTGAAGCTTTCTTT.

The chain joins TRBV5-1 to TRBJ2-5; D gene unclear. CDR3 length: 14 residues. Germline V gene data show CDR1 as SGHRS and CDR2 as YFSETQ. V was trimmed by 4 bases and J by 4 bases, leaving 14 bases between them. CDR3 region: CASSPNTGGETQYF. CDR3 coding DNA: TGCGCCAGCAGCCCTAATACCGGTGGAGAGACCCAGTACTTC.

The V call is TRBV5-1, the J call TRBJ2-1, with D possibly matching TRBD2 (5 bases). Per the germline V gene, CDR1 is SGHRS and CDR2 is YFSETQ. Deletions cut 4 bases from V and 3 bases from J, with 11 bases between. This CDR3 has 14 residues. The CDR3 region is CASSLERGYNEQFF. CDR3 coding DNA: TGCGCCAGCAGCCTGGAACGGGGCTACAATGAGCAGTTCTTC.

The chain recombines TRBV9 with TRBJ1-1, with 8 bases lining up with TRBD1. The germline gives CDR1 SGDLS, CDR2 YYNGEE. V gave up 3 bases and J gave up 2 bases; unmatched junction bases: 9. The CDR3 runs to 16 residues. The CDR3 region is CASSAWTGMSNTEAFF. The CDR3 DNA is TGTGCCAGCAGCGCCTGGACAGGGATGAGTAACACTGAAGCTTTCTTT.

The chain uses TRBV10-1 and TRBJ2-3; the match to TRBD1 covers 9 bases. J lost 7 bases, V lost 0 bases, and 11 bases had no gene match. Germline V CDR1 and CDR2: WNHNN, SYGVQD (reference sequence). This CDR3 is built from 17 residues. CDR3 bases: TGCGCCAGCAGTGAGTCGTTTTCCGGACAGGGGTTCAATACGCAGTATTTT. Protein sequence: CASSESFSGQGFNTQYF.

V gene TRBV27 combines with J gene TRBJ1-4; tentatively, D is TRBD1 (5 bases). V was pared by 5 bases and J by 11 bases, with 24 bases between. The CDR3 is 16 residues long. Germline values: CDR1 MNHEY, CDR2 SMNVEV (reference sequence). The CDR3 region is CASSPRGTFGIEKLFF. CDR3 bases: TGTGCCAGCAGTCCCCGGGGGACGTTTGGCATCGAGAAACTGTTTTTT.

The chain has TRBV11-1 and TRBJ2-3, with D tentatively TRBD1 (5 bases). CDR1 and CDR2 (germline): SGHAT, FQDESV (reference sequence). The CDR3 is 15 amino acids. Trimming took off 2 bases at V and 0 bases at J, with 9 bases between the two ends. Here the CDR3 DNA reads TGTGCCAGCAGCTTAATGTGGGGCAGCACAGATACGCAGTATTTT. The encoded protein is CASSLMWGSTDTQYF.

As regards this clone: The junction and the germline gene differ at one end; a read error may be behind it. This chain's CDR3 is CASREGGDYGYTF. CDR3 nucleotide sequence: TGTGCCAGCAGGGAAGGGGGCGACTATGGCTACACCTTC. The V and J genes are TRBV2 and TRBJ1-2; TRBD1 aligns across 7 bases. This CDR3 has 13 amino acids. Per germline, CDR1 SNHLY and CDR2 FYNNEI.

The chain joins TRBV6-2 or TRBV6-3 to TRBJ1-5; possibly TRBD1 for D (6 bases). CDR1 and CDR2 from the germline V gene are MNHEY and SVGEGT. Trimming removed 2 bases at V and 5 bases at J, with 16 bases between. The CDR3 runs 16 residues. CDR3 sequence reads: CASSYRSGGAHQPQHF. The CDR3 bases are TGTGCCAGCAGTTACAGGTCTGGGGGGGCCCATCAGCCCCAGCATTTT.

The chain carries TRBV5-1 and TRBJ1-2; D gene unclear. The germline V and J ends were trimmed by 0 bases and 6 bases, with 9 bases remaining between them. The CDR3 is 13 amino acids. Per the germline V gene, CDR1 is SGHRS and CDR2 is YFSETQ. CDR3 DNA: TGCGCCAGCAGCTTGGACTCGGCGGATGGCTACACCTTC. Its translation: CASSLDSADGYTF.

The chain combines TRBV25-1 with TRBJ2-7; TRBD2 agrees at 9 bases. The CDR3 length is 15 residues. Losses at the gene ends were 3 bases for V and 2 bases for J; bases not matched to a gene: 5. Per germline, CDR1 MGHDK and CDR2 SYGVNS. CDR3 sequence: CASSDLASGAYEQYF. The DNA of the CDR3 is TGTGCCAGCAGTGATCTGGCTAGCGGGGCCTACGAGCAGTACTTC.

The rearrangement joins TRBV27 to TRBJ2-3, with 8 bases aligning to TRBD2. The CDR3 sequence is 14 residues long. Trimming at V came to 7 bases and at J to 6 bases, leaving 9 bases not matched to a gene. The germline V gene has CDR1 MNHEY and CDR2 SMNVEV (reference sequence). CDR3 coding DNA: TGTGCCAGCACCCGCGGGGGGAGAGGGGATACGCAGTATTTT. Amino acids: CASTRGGRGDTQYF.

This chain links TRBV2 with TRBJ2-5; 9 nucleotides line up with TRBD2. This CDR3 region has 13 residues. Looked up from germline, CDR1 is SNHLY and CDR2 is FYNNEI. The V and J ends lost 4 bases and 5 bases, in that order; junction bases with no gene match: 2. The CDR3 protein is CASSGTSVETQYF. CDR3 DNA sequence: TGTGCCAGCAGTGGGACTAGCGTCGAGACCCAGTACTTC.

The chain has TRBV10-2 and TRBJ2-5, with 11 bases fitting TRBD2. The V gene's germline CDR1 is WSHSY and CDR2 SAAADI. This CDR3 has 15 amino acids. The V gene end was trimmed by 6 bases and the J gene end by 5 bases; junction bases not matched to a gene: 8. The DNA for the CDR3 is TGCGCCAGCAGGATAGCGGGGGGGGGATTGGAGACCCAGTACTTC. This encodes CASRIAGGGLETQYF.

The V call is TRBV5-1, the J call TRBJ1-2, with TRBD1 as a possible D gene (6 bases). This CDR3 is built from 13 residues. V lost 1 base, J lost 6 bases, and 10 bases lay in between. The germline gives CDR1 SGHRS, CDR2 YFSETQ. The CDR3 DNA reads TGCGCCAGCAGCTTGACGGACAGCGATGGCTACACCTTC. Residues: CASSLTDSDGYTF.